This T cell receptor beta chain was observed in a study of T cells in localized non-small cell lung cancer. Study-wide findings and caveats: Longer overall survival was linked to higher blood T cell density. Heterogeneity remains possible because sequencing was limited to only one tumor region. Detection in adjacent lung was observed for a median roughly 57 of the top 100 tumor clones. Maximal T cell clonality occurred in uninvolved adjacent lung, with tumor ranking below it.

Clones were sequenced by immunoSEQ multiplex PCR, and TCRdb holds only the in-frame ones, with some missing. The table lists 26,000 or so clones, roughly 90% of them singletons. In the case of this clone: Its antigen is not known.

Germline loops: CDR1 MNHNY, CDR2 SVGAGI (reference sequence). V gave up 5 bases and J gave up 0 bases, with 5 bases separating them. This CDR3 has 12 amino acids. The V and J genes are TRBV6-6 and TRBJ2-7; D call uncertain. The sample consisted of peripheral blood, taken before any cancer treatment. The TCR sequence derives from a woman aged 18-49 years with stage I lung adenocarcinoma. The CDR3 nucleotides read TGTGCCAGCAGTGGGGTCTCCTACGAGCAGTACTTC. This gives the protein CASSGVSYEQYF.